These T cell receptor beta chains were read from a single sample in a study of T cells in Graves' hyperthyroidism and ophthalmopathy. TCRdb called the multiplex PCR reads again in MiXCR, with one record for every CDR3 protein. Here the sample spans 45,000 to 50,000 distinct CDR3 sequences, 45% to 50% being singletons. The material sequenced was peripheral blood or thyroid tissue (not recorded which). These receptors were obtained from a woman between 45 and 60 years old with Graves' hyperthyroidism. Both conserved end residues are part of each CDR3. Fields, in order: J gene, clone size, D gene, V gene, CDR3 DNA, CDR3 protein. The D gene is left open where the match is weak. Clone size is stated in some rows and not others, as once, few, many or a class when expanded.

J: TRBJ1-2
size: many
D: NA
V: TRBV28
DNA: TGTGCCAGCAGTAGGGGTTCAAACTATGGCTACACCTTC
CDR3: CASSRGSNYGYTF

J: TRBJ2-7
size: many
D: NA
V: TRBV6-2/TRBV6-3
DNA: TGTGCCAGCAGTTACGGATCGAGGGAGCAGTACTTC
CDR3: CASSYGSREQYF

J: TRBJ2-5
size: NA
D: TRBD2
V: TRBV20-1
DNA: TGCAGTGCGCATAGCGGGAGTCGGGAGACCCAGTACTTC
CDR3: CSAHSGSRETQYF

J: TRBJ2-6
size: many
D: TRBD1
V: TRBV30
DNA: TGTGCCTGGACCGGACAGGGGCAAACCTCTGGGGCCAACGTCCTGACTTTC
CDR3: CAWTGQGQTSGANVLTF

J: TRBJ1-5
size: many
D: NA
V: TRBV18
DNA: TGTGCCAGCTCACGGCAGGGAAATCAGCCCCAGCATTTT
CDR3: CASSRQGNQPQHF

J: TRBJ1-2
size: many
D: NA
V: TRBV10-3
DNA: TGTGCCATCAGTGAGTCGTCAGGTTATTATGGCTACACCTTC
CDR3: CAISESSGYYGYTF

J: TRBJ1-3
size: many
D: NA
V: TRBV13
DNA: TGTGCCAGCAGCTTAGGGGTCTCCTCTGGAAACACCATATATTTT
CDR3: CASSLGVSSGNTIYF

J: TRBJ1-2
size: few
D: NA
V: TRBV5-1
DNA: TGCGCCAGCAGCTTGACCCAAGCTGAGGGCTACACCTTC
CDR3: CASSLTQAEGYTF

J: TRBJ2-5
size: NA
D: NA
V: TRBV7-6
DNA: TGTGCCAGCAGCGCCGGGCCAACACAGGAGACCCAGTACTTC
CDR3: CASSAGPTQETQYF

J: TRBJ2-3
size: NA
D: NA
V: TRBV9
DNA: TGTGCCAGCAGCGTAGGGACTAGCACAGATACGCAGTATTTT
CDR3: CASSVGTSTDTQYF

J: TRBJ2-3
size: NA
D: NA
V: TRBV14
DNA: TGTGCCAGCAGCCAAGGATGGGCAGGGGCTGATACGCAGTATTTT
CDR3: CASSQGWAGADTQYF

J: TRBJ2-7
size: many
D: NA
V: TRBV28
DNA: TGTGCCAGCAGTTTCACAGGAAGGCTAGAGTACGAGCAGTACTTC
CDR3: CASSFTGRLEYEQYF

J: TRBJ2-3
size: many
D: NA
V: TRBV29-1
DNA: TGCAGCGTGTCGGACCGTGCCCCGGATACGCAGTATTTT
CDR3: CSVSDRAPDTQYF

J: TRBJ2-7
size: many
D: NA
V: TRBV6-5
DNA: TGTGCCAGCAGCCCGATGGGGGGGCTTGTGCAGTACTTC
CDR3: CASSPMGGLVQYF

J: TRBJ2-7
size: many
D: TRBD1
V: TRBV27
DNA: TGTGCCAGCAGCTTGGGACAGCACTACGAGCAGTACTTC
CDR3: CASSLGQHYEQYF

J: TRBJ2-5
size: NA
D: NA
V: TRBV20-1
DNA: TGCAGTGCCCGGAACGAGGTTCAAGAGACCCAGTACTTC
CDR3: CSARNEVQETQYF

J: TRBJ2-5
size: NA
D: TRBD2
V: TRBV2
DNA: TGTGCCAGCAGTGAAAGTGGTCTAGCGGGAGGGCCGGAAGAGACCCAGTACTTC
CDR3: CASSESGLAGGPEETQYF

J: TRBJ1-1
size: few
D: NA
V: TRBV5-1
DNA: TGCGCCAGCAGCTTGGTTCAGGGAGGGGCAACTGAAGCTTTCTTT
CDR3: CASSLVQGGATEAFF

J: TRBJ1-1
size: many
D: TRBD1
V: TRBV29-1
DNA: TGCAGCGGAAACAGGGGGGCGAACACTGAAGCTTTCTTT
CDR3: CSGNRGANTEAFF

J: TRBJ1-1
size: NA
D: TRBD1
V: TRBV15
DNA: TGTGCCACCAGCAAGGACAGGGGACGACTCGTCACTGAAGCTTTCTTT
CDR3: CATSKDRGRLVTEAFF

J: TRBJ1-5
size: NA
D: NA
V: TRBV19
DNA: TGTGCCAGTAGTATCAGCGGGAGGCCCCAGCATTTT
CDR3: CASSISGRPQHF

J: TRBJ2-3
size: NA
D: NA
V: TRBV7-9
DNA: TGTGCCAGCAGCTTAATCGCGGGCAGAGATACGCAGTATTTT
CDR3: CASSLIAGRDTQYF

J: TRBJ1-1
size: NA
D: NA
V: TRBV19
DNA: TGTGCCAGTAGTATTACAGGACTAGCGGGGACTTTCTTT
CDR3: CASSITGLAGTFF

J: TRBJ2-3
size: few
D: NA
V: TRBV28
DNA: TGTGCCAGCAGTTTAGAGCCCAGAATCACAGATACGCAGTATTTT
CDR3: CASSLEPRITDTQYF

J: TRBJ1-2
size: NA
D: TRBD1
V: TRBV24-1
DNA: TGTGCCACCAGTGACCTGACAGGGGAGAGCGACACCTTC
CDR3: CATSDLTGESDTF

J: TRBJ1-1
size: many
D: TRBD1
V: TRBV2
DNA: TGTGCCAGCAGGTTACAGGGGGCTGGCACTGAAGCTTTCTTT
CDR3: CASRLQGAGTEAFF

J: TRBJ1-2
size: many
D: NA
V: TRBV9
DNA: TGTGCCAGCAGCCCTGATGGCGGGGACGGCTACACCTTC
CDR3: CASSPDGGDGYTF

J: TRBJ1-1
size: many
D: NA
V: TRBV11-2
DNA: TGTGCCAGCAGCTTAGCTCGGGGTAGGGGCAACACTGAAGCTTTCTTT
CDR3: CASSLARGRGNTEAFF

J: TRBJ1-2
size: NA
D: NA
V: TRBV29-1
DNA: TGCAGCGTTGACGACCTCAGAACGGGTGGCTACACCTTC
CDR3: CSVDDLRTGGYTF

J: TRBJ1-6
size: NA
D: NA
V: TRBV20-1
DNA: TGCAGTGCTATTGCCGGGACTAGCGGGAGGTCCACACCCCTCCACTTT
CDR3: CSAIAGTSGRSTPLHF

J: TRBJ1-5
size: many
D: NA
V: TRBV4-3
DNA: TGCGCCAGCAGCCAAGATAGAGGCGATCAGCCCCAGCATTTT
CDR3: CASSQDRGDQPQHF

J: TRBJ2-6
size: NA
D: NA
V: TRBV20-1
DNA: TGCAGTGCGTCAGCGGGGGCCAACGTCCTGACTTTC
CDR3: CSASAGANVLTF

J: TRBJ1-2
size: many
D: NA
V: TRBV20-1
DNA: TGCAGTGGATCGGACAGTAACTATGGCTACACCTTC
CDR3: CSGSDSNYGYTF

J: TRBJ2-5
size: NA
D: TRBD1
V: TRBV9
DNA: TGTGCCAGCAGCGGTTCAGGGGGATACCAAGAGACCCAGTACTTC
CDR3: CASSGSGGYQETQYF

J: TRBJ1-5
size: NA
D: NA
V: TRBV4-1
DNA: TGTGCCAGCAGCAGGGGTGGGCAGCCCCAGCATTTT
CDR3: CASSRGGQPQHF

J: TRBJ1-2
size: many
D: NA
V: TRBV7-2
DNA: TGTGCCAGCAGCCGGGGGGGAGGCGGCGGCTACACCTTC
CDR3: CASSRGGGGGYTF

J: TRBJ2-6
size: NA
D: TRBD1
V: TRBV7-2
DNA: TGTGCCAGCAGCCTCGGACCCGCGGGACAGGGCTCTGGGGCCAACGTCCTGACTTTC
CDR3: CASSLGPAGQGSGANVLTF

J: TRBJ2-2
size: NA
D: TRBD2
V: TRBV7-3
DNA: TGTGCCAGCAGCATGGAGCGGGGGTACGCCGGGGAGCTGTTTTTT
CDR3: CASSMERGYAGELFF

J: TRBJ2-5
size: NA
D: NA
V: TRBV29-1
DNA: TGCAGCAGAGGAGAGACCCAGTACTTC
CDR3: CSRGETQYF

J: TRBJ2-3
size: NA
D: TRBD2
V: TRBV6-1
DNA: TGTGCCAGCAGTCGACTAGCGGGAGTTGAAGATACGCAGTGTTTT
CDR3: CASSRLAGVEDTQCF

J: TRBJ2-2
size: NA
D: TRBD2
V: TRBV9
DNA: TGTGCCAGCAGCTTAGCGGGAGGGTGGGAGCTGTTTTTT
CDR3: CASSLAGGWELFF

J: TRBJ2-7
size: NA
D: NA
V: TRBV20-1
DNA: TGCAGTGCAAAAACCAGCCACGAGCAGTACTTC
CDR3: CSAKTSHEQYF

J: TRBJ2-7
size: many
D: TRBD1
V: TRBV20-1
DNA: TGCAGTGCTTCAGGACAGGGGAGCTCCTACGAGCAGTACTTC
CDR3: CSASGQGSSYEQYF

J: TRBJ1-6
size: once
D: NA
V: TRBV6-1
DNA: TGTGCCAGCAAGGGGGGTTCGGACAGTAATAATTCACCCCTCCACTTT
CDR3: CASKGGSDSNNSPLHF

J: TRBJ2-7
size: NA
D: NA
V: TRBV13
DNA: TGTGCCAGCAGGAAACCAGGGACGGGCGAGCAGTACTTC
CDR3: CASRKPGTGEQYF

J: TRBJ1-2
size: NA
D: TRBD1
V: TRBV5-4
DNA: TGTGCCAGCAGTAAGACAGGGGCCAATGGCTACACCTTC
CDR3: CASSKTGANGYTF

J: TRBJ1-2
size: many
D: NA
V: TRBV4-1
DNA: TGCGCCAGCAGACCTAATACAGGGAACCTCTATGGCTACACCTTC
CDR3: CASRPNTGNLYGYTF

J: TRBJ1-1
size: NA
D: NA
V: TRBV20-1
DNA: TGCAGTGCTAGCCCGGTGGGGCACACTGAAGCTTTCTTT
CDR3: CSASPVGHTEAFF

J: TRBJ2-5
size: NA
D: NA
V: TRBV5-1
DNA: TGCGCCAGCAGAGATGGGGCCTACGGGGAGACCCAGTACTTC
CDR3: CASRDGAYGETQYF

J: TRBJ2-7
size: once
D: TRBD2
V: TRBV7-9
DNA: TGTGCCAGCAGCTTGGAGGGAGGGCCGAACTACGAGCAGTACTTC
CDR3: CASSLEGGPNYEQYF

J: TRBJ1-2
size: NA
D: TRBD1
V: TRBV7-9
DNA: TGTGCCAGCAGCCCGACAGGGGACGCTAACTATGGCTACACCTTC
CDR3: CASSPTGDANYGYTF

J: TRBJ1-2
size: many
D: NA
V: TRBV19
DNA: TGTGCCAGTAGGGAAGCTAACTATGGCTACACCTTC
CDR3: CASREANYGYTF

J: TRBJ2-3
size: NA
D: NA
V: TRBV6-5
DNA: TGTGCCAGCAGTCCCTACCCTAGCGCAGATACGCAGTATTTT
CDR3: CASSPYPSADTQYF